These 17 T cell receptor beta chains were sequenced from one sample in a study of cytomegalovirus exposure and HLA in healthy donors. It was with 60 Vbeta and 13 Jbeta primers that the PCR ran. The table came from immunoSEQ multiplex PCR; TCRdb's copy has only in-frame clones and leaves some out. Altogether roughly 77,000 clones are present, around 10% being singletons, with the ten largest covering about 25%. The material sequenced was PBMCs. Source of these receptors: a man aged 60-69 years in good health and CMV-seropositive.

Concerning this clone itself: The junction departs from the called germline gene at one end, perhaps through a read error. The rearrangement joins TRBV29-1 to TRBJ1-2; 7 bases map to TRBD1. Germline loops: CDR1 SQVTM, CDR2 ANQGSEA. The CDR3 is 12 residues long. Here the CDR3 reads CSVGQGHYCYTF. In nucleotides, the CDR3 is TGCAGCGTTGGACAGGGACACTATTGCTACACCTTC.

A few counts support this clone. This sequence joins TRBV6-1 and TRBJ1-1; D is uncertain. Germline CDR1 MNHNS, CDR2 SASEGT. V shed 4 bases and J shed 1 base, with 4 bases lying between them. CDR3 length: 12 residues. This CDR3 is CASSVQNTEAFF. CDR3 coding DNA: TGTGCCAGCAGTGTTCAGAACACTGAAGCTTTCTTT.

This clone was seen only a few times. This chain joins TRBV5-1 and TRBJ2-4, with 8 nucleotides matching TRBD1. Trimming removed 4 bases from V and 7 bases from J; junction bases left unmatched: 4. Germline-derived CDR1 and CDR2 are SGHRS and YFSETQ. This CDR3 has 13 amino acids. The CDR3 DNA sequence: TGCGCCAGCAGCGCCTGGACAGGGAACATTCAGTACTTC. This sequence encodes CASSAWTGNIQYF.

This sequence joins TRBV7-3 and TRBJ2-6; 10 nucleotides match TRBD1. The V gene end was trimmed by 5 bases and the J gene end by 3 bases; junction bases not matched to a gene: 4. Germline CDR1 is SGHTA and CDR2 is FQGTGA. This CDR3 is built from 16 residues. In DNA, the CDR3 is TGTGCCAGCAGCCGACAGGGGGCTGGTGGGGCCAACGTCCTGACTTTC. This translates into CASSRQGAGGANVLTF. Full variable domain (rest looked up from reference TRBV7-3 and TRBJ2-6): GAGVSQTPSNKVTEKGKYVELRCDPISGHTALYWYRQSLGQGPEFLIYFQGTGAADDSGLPNDRFFAVRPEGSVSTLKIQRTERGDSAVYLCASSRQGAGGANVLTFGAGSRLTVL.

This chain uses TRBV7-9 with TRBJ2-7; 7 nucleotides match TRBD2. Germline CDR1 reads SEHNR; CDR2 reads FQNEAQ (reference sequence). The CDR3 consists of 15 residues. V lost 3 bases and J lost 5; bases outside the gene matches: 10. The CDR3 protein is CASSFRTRGKDEQYF. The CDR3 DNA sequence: TGTGCCAGCAGCTTCCGGACTAGAGGGAAGGACGAGCAGTACTTC.

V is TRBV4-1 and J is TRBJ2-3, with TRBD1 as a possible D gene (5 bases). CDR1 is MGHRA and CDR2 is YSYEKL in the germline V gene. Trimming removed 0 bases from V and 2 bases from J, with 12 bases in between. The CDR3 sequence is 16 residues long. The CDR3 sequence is CASSQEGAGVTDTQYF. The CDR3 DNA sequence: TGCGCCAGCAGCCAAGAAGGGGCAGGTGTCACAGATACGCAGTATTTT.

Here the CDR3 reads CASSQTSGGEQYF. The CDR3, as DNA: TGTGCCAGCAGCCAAACTAGCGGGGGTGAACAGTACTTC. This chain joins TRBV7-9 and TRBJ2-4; 11 nucleotides align to TRBD2. Germline lookup yields CDR1 SEHNR and CDR2 FQNEAQ (reference sequence). After removal of 5 bases from V and 13 bases from J, the junction contained 7 bases not matched to a gene. The CDR3 sequence is 13 residues long.

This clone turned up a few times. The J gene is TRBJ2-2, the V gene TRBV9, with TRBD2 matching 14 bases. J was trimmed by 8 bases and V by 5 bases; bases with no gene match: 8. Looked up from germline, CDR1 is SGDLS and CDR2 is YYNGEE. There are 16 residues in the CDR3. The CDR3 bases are TGTGCCAGCAGGAAAGGACTAGCGGGGGGTGAAGGGGAGCTGTTTTTT. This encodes CASRKGLAGGEGELFF.

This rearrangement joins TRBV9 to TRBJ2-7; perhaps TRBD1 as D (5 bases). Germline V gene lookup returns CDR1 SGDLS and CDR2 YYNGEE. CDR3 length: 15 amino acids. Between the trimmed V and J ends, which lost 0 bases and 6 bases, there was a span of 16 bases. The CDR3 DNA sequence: TGTGCCAGCAGCGTAGGGAAGGGGCCCACTGGCGAGCAGTACTTC. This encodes CASSVGKGPTGEQYF.

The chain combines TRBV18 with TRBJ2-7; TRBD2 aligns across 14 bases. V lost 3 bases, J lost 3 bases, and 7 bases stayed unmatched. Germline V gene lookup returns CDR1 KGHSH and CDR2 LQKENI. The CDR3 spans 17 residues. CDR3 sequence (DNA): TGTGCCAGCTCACCCCCATCGGGACTAGCGGGGGTCTACGAGCAGTACTTC. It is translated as CASSPPSGLAGVYEQYF.

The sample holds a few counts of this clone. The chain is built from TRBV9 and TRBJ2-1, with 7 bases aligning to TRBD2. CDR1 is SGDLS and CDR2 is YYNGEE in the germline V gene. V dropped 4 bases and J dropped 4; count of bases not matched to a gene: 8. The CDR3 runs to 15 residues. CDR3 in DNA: TGTGCCAGCAGCCGCCTAGCGGAGCTGTACAATGAGCAGTTCTTC. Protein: CASSRLAELYNEQFF.

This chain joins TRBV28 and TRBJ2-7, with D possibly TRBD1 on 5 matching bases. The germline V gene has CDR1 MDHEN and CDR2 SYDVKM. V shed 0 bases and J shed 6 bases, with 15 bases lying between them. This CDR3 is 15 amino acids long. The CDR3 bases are TGTGCCAGCAGTTTATGGGCCGAGACAGCTGTCGAGCAGTACTTC. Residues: CASSLWAETAVEQYF.

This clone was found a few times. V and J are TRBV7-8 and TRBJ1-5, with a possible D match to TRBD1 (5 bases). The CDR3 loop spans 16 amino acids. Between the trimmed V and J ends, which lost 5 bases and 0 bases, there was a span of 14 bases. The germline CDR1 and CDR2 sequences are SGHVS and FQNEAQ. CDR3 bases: TGTGCCAGCAGCGTAGAGACAGCTTATAGCAATCAGCCCCAGCATTTT. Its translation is CASSVETAYSNQPQHF.

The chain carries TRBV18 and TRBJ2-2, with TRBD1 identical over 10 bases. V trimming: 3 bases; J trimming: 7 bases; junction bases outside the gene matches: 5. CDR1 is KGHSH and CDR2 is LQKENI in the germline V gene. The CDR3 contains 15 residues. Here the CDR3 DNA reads TGTGCCAGCTCACCGCGACAGGGGGCCGTCGGGGAGCTGTTTTTT. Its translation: CASSPRQGAVGELFF.

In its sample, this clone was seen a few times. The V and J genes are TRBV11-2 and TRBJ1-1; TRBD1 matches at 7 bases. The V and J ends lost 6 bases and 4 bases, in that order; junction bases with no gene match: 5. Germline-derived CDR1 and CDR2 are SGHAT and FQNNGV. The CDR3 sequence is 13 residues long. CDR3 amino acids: CASSNRGATEAFF. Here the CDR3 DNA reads TGTGCCAGCAGTAACAGGGGCGCCACTGAAGCTTTCTTT.

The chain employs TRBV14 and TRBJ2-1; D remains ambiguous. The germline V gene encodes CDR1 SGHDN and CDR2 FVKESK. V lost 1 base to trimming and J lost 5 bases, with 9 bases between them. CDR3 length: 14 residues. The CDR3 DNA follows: TGTGCCAGCAGCCAAGGGAACTATCACAATGAGCAGTTCTTC. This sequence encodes CASSQGNYHNEQFF.

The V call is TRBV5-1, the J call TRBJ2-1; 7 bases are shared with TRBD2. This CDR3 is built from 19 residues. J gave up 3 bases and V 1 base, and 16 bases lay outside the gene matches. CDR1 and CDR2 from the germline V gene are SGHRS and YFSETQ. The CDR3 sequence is CASSLLASGHGPLYNEQFF. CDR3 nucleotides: TGCGCCAGCAGCTTGTTGGCTAGCGGACACGGCCCACTCTACAATGAGCAGTTCTTC.